The 25 T cell receptor beta chains given below trace back to one sample, sequenced in a study of T cells after yellow fever vaccination. In TCRdb, the 5' RACE reads were re-called with MiXCR into one record per CDR3 protein. The repertoire consists of around 340,000 distinct CDR3 sequences, with around 12% occurring once and the leading ten covering about 3%. The input for sequencing was CD4+ T cells sorted from PBMCs, taken 15 days after the yellow fever booster vaccination. All receptors derive from a man between 18 and 29 years old who received the YFV17D yellow fever vaccine.

In nucleotides, the CDR3 is TGCAGTGCCTTACAGGGAGGAACAGATACGCAGTATTTT. Its protein is CSALQGGTDTQYF. J is TRBJ2-3 and V is TRBV20-1, with D perhaps assigned TRBD1 or TRBD2 (6 bases each). The CDR3 consists of 13 residues. CDR1 DFQATT and CDR2 SNEGSKA come from the germline V gene (reference sequence). Trimming cost V 6 bases and J 3 bases, with 13 bases left between them.

The sample holds a few counts of this clonotype. The rearrangement uses TRBV24-1 and TRBJ2-6; D may correspond to TRBD1 or TRBD2 (5 bases each). Germline V gene lookup returns CDR1 KGHDR and CDR2 SFDVKD. Trimming stripped 9 bases from V and 1 base from J, with 18 bases between. The CDR3 is 17 residues long. The CDR3 nucleotides read TGTGCCACCCTCCCCTACCGGGGCGTTTCTGGGGCCAACGTCCTGACTTTC. Its translation is CATLPYRGVSGANVLTF.

This clonotype has a handful of counts. V is TRBV9 and J is TRBJ2-1; D not resolved. The germline CDR1 and CDR2 sequences are SGDLS and YYNGEE. Trimming shortened V by 4 bases and J by 7 bases, and 15 bases separated the two germline ends. This CDR3 is built from 14 residues. The CDR3 is CASSQDTYGNEQFF. The CDR3 coding sequence is TGTGCCAGCAGCCAAGACACCTACGGGAATGAGCAGTTCTTC.

This CDR3 reads CASSLVHGLAGGYEQYF. The CDR3 bases are TGTGCCAGCAGCTTAGTTCACGGACTAGCGGGGGGGTACGAGCAGTACTTC. The V gene is TRBV7-2, the J gene TRBJ2-7; TRBD2 aligns across 15 bases. The CDR3 sequence is 17 residues long. The ends lost 1 base at V and 4 bases at J; junction bases unmatched: 5. Germline-derived CDR1 and CDR2 are SGHTA and FQGNSA.

This chain joins TRBV7-8 and TRBJ2-5; 8 positions match TRBD1. The germline gives CDR1 SGHVS, CDR2 FQNEAQ. V shed 11 bases, J shed 5 bases, and the junction held 7 bases outside the gene matches. The CDR3 is made up of 12 amino acids. Here the CDR3 DNA reads TGTGCCTGCGCAGGGGGCGGTGAGACCCAGTACTTC. Protein sequence: CACAGGGETQYF.

This rearrangement joins TRBV5-5 to TRBJ1-2, with a tentative D call TRBD1 (6 bases). This CDR3 has 15 residues. Trimming pared 2 bases from V and 3 bases from J, leaving 14 bases between. Germline V gene sequence: CDR1 SGHKS, CDR2 YYEKEE (reference sequence). The chain's CDR3 is CASSLYGGSDYGYTF. Written as DNA, the CDR3 is TGTGCCAGCAGCTTATATGGGGGCTCGGACTATGGCTACACCTTC.

This chain connects TRBV3-1 to TRBJ2-4, with 7 bases matching TRBD1. V shed 1 base, J shed 9 bases, and the junction held 6 bases outside the gene matches. Germline V gene lookup returns CDR1 LGHDT and CDR2 YNNKEL (reference sequence). The CDR3 is 14 amino acids. The CDR3 spells CASSQVTGRGIQYF. The CDR3 nucleotides are TGTGCCAGCAGCCAAGTGACAGGGCGCGGCATTCAGTACTTC.

This clonotype has just a few counts. The chain combines TRBV5-4 with TRBJ2-3, with 7 bases lining up with TRBD1. The J segment lost 0 bases and the V segment lost 5 bases, leaving 9 bases of the junction unmatched. The germline gives CDR1 SGHNT, CDR2 YYREEE (reference sequence). CDR3 size: 16 residues. The CDR3 DNA sequence: TGTGCCAGCAGTTCCGGGACAGCTTCTAGCACAGATACGCAGTATTTT. Encoded protein: CASSSGTASSTDTQYF.

In this sample, this clonotype turned up a few times. The rearrangement links TRBV12-3 or TRBV12-4 to TRBJ2-2; D call uncertain. This CDR3 spans 14 amino acids. The V end was cut by 2 bases, the J end by 4 bases, with 8 bases between. The CDR3 sequence is CASSLNSRTGELFF. As DNA, the CDR3 is TGTGCCAGCAGTTTAAACAGCCGCACCGGGGAGCTGTTTTTT.

This chain links TRBV7-9 with TRBJ1-1; tentatively, D is TRBD1 (5 bases). V gave up 4 bases and J gave up 0 bases, with 12 bases separating them. Germline CDR1 reads SEHNR; CDR2 reads FQNEAQ (reference sequence). The CDR3 contains 15 residues. The CDR3 sequence: CASSSDFRVNTEAFF. CDR3 sequence (DNA): TGTGCCAGCAGCTCCGATTTCAGGGTGAACACTGAAGCTTTCTTT.

The chain recombines TRBV16 with TRBJ2-3, with 7 bases fitting TRBD1. The trim removed 7 bases at V and 3 bases at J, leaving 7 bases unmatched. Germline-derived CDR1 and CDR2 are KGHSY and FQNENV. This CDR3 region has 14 residues. CDR3 sequence (DNA): TGTGCCAGCAACCGACAGGGTAAGACAGATACGCAGTATTTT. Residues: CASNRQGKTDTQYF. The variable domain in full, completed from reference TRBV16 and TRBJ2-3, reads GEEVAQTPKHLVRGEGQKAKLYCAPIKGHSYVFWYQQVLKNEFKFLISFQNENVFDETGMPKERFSAKCLPNSPCSLEIQATKLEDSAVYFCASNRQGKTDTQYFGPGTRLTVL.

This clonotype was seen more than once but under ten times. The chain employs TRBV18 and TRBJ2-2, with a tentative D call TRBD1 (6 bases). Germline V lookup: CDR1 KGHSH, CDR2 LQKENI. The CDR3 has 17 residues. V lost 6 bases to trimming and J lost 1 base, with 18 bases between them. CDR3 loop: CASSLFEGTQNTGELFF. CDR3 nucleotides: TGTGCCAGCTCGTTATTCGAGGGGACACAGAACACCGGGGAGCTGTTTTTT.

This clonotype was counted between two and nine times. This chain joins TRBV6-5 and TRBJ1-5; D gene unclear. V was shortened by 2 bases and J by 5 bases, with 10 bases between the two germline ends. The CDR3 length is 14 residues. The V gene's germline CDR1 is MNHEY and CDR2 SVGAGI. The CDR3 DNA follows: TGTGCCAGCAGTTACCAATGGAGTGATCAGCCCCAGCATTTT. This translates into CASSYQWSDQPQHF.

In this sample, this clonotype turned up a few times. V gene TRBV20-1 combines with J gene TRBJ2-2, with D possibly TRBD1 on 6 matching bases. Trimming took off 1 base at V and 5 bases at J, with 20 bases between the two ends. CDR1 is DFQATT, CDR2 SNEGSKA, per germline (reference sequence). The length of the CDR3 is 17 residues. The CDR3 is CSARVYPGDLQTGELFF. CDR3 DNA: TGCAGTGCTAGAGTTTACCCAGGGGACCTTCAGACCGGGGAGCTGTTTTTT.

The chain combines TRBV25-1 with TRBJ1-2; TRBD1 might be the D (6 bases). The CDR3 has 15 residues. Trimming removed 0 bases at V and 8 bases at J, with 16 bases between. CDR1 and CDR2 from the germline V gene are MGHDK and SYGVNS. The CDR3 DNA sequence: TGTGCCAGCAGTGAATATCCACAGGGAAAGGACGGCTACACCTTC. Its protein is CASSEYPQGKDGYTF.

This chain uses TRBV18 with TRBJ2-5, with D possibly being TRBD1 (5 bases). Germline-derived CDR1 and CDR2 are KGHSH and LQKENI. V shed 0 bases and J shed 4 bases, with 9 bases lying between them. This CDR3 spans 14 amino acids. The CDR3 DNA reads as TGTGCCAGCTCACCACCAGGACAACTAGAGACCCAGTACTTC. This translates into CASSPPGQLETQYF.

The sample holds a few counts of this clonotype. V is TRBV6-5 and J is TRBJ1-1; D is ambiguous. The CDR3 is 17 residues long. Per the germline V gene, CDR1 is MNHEY and CDR2 is SVGAGI. V lost 5 bases and J 1 base, leaving 20 bases between the germline ends. This CDR3 is CASSEYSTGIGNTEAFF. Here the CDR3 DNA reads TGTGCCAGCAGTGAATACTCGACGGGTATTGGGAACACTGAAGCTTTCTTT.

This clonotype was seen more than once but under ten times. The gene calls are TRBV27 and TRBJ2-7; tentatively, D is TRBD1 (6 bases). The ends were cut back, 2 bases at V and 9 bases at J, with 11 bases in the middle. Germline V gene lookup returns CDR1 MNHEY and CDR2 SMNVEV (reference sequence). The CDR3 is 12 amino acids. The CDR3 protein is CASSLPQGVQYF. In DNA, the CDR3 is TGTGCCAGCAGTTTACCACAGGGTGTGCAGTACTTC.

The chain links TRBV20-1 to TRBJ1-1; D is unclear. CDR1 and CDR2 (germline): DFQATT, SNEGSKA (reference sequence). This CDR3 has 13 amino acids. V was shortened by 5 bases and J by 1 base, with 11 bases between the two germline ends. The CDR3 region has the DNA TGCAGTGCTCCCAAGGGTCCGAACACTGAAGCTTTCTTT. This codes for CSAPKGPNTEAFF.

CDR3 region: CASSYRGRGRTDTQYF. For the CDR3, the DNA is TGTGCCAGCAGCTACCGGGGTAGGGGTAGGACAGATACGCAGTATTTT. V gene TRBV3-1 combines with J gene TRBJ2-3; perhaps D is TRBD1 or TRBD2 (5 bases each). Between the trimmed V and J ends, which lost 5 bases and 3 bases, there was a span of 18 bases. The germline CDR1 and CDR2 sequences are LGHDT and YNNKEL (reference sequence). The CDR3 has 16 amino acids.

The chain links TRBV7-3 to TRBJ2-1; D is undetermined. The V end was cut by 4 bases, the J end by 8 bases, with 15 bases between. Germline values: CDR1 SGHTA, CDR2 FQGTGA. The CDR3 is 14 amino acids. The CDR3 reads CASSSARSSHEQFF. The CDR3 DNA is TGTGCCAGCAGCTCCGCAAGGAGTTCCCATGAGCAGTTCTTC.

The V and J genes are TRBV21-1 and TRBJ2-1; the table's D call of TRBD1 was not tested on the DNA. TRBV21-1 is a pseudogene locus. The CDR3 is 14 residues long. CDR3 in amino acids: CASSNRQGGNEQFF. CDR3 DNA sequence: TGTGCCAGCAGCAACCGACAGGGGGGAAATGAGCAGTTCTTC.

This clonotype was counted many times. The chain combines TRBV4-3 with TRBJ1-2; the D is unclear. Between the trimmed V and J ends, which lost 4 bases and 4 bases, there was a span of 19 bases. CDR1 and CDR2 from the germline V gene are LGHNA and YSLEER. There are 16 residues in the CDR3. The CDR3 region is CASSPVHFDLSYGYTF. Here the CDR3 DNA reads TGCGCCAGCAGCCCCGTCCACTTTGACCTTTCCTATGGCTACACCTTC.

This clonotype showed up many times. The rearrangement joins TRBV4-1 to TRBJ2-3; 11 bases are shared with TRBD2. J was trimmed by 11 bases and V by 0 bases; bases with no gene match: 10. The CDR3 length is 16 residues. Germline V lookup: CDR1 MGHRA, CDR2 YSYEKL. CDR3: CASSQENRLAGGGQYF. Here the CDR3 DNA reads TGCGCCAGCAGCCAAGAAAATCGGCTAGCGGGGGGCGGGCAGTATTTT.

This clonotype has more than one count but fewer than ten. The chain joins TRBV10-3 to TRBJ2-5; 7 bases are shared with TRBD2. This CDR3 region has 14 residues. V shed 10 bases, J shed 1 base, and the junction held 9 bases outside the gene matches. Germline CDR1 reads ENHRY; CDR2 reads SYGVKD. CDR3 nucleotides: TGTGCCACGGGAGGCAGCGGGGCCCAAGAGACCCAGTACTTC. This translates into CATGGSGAQETQYF.